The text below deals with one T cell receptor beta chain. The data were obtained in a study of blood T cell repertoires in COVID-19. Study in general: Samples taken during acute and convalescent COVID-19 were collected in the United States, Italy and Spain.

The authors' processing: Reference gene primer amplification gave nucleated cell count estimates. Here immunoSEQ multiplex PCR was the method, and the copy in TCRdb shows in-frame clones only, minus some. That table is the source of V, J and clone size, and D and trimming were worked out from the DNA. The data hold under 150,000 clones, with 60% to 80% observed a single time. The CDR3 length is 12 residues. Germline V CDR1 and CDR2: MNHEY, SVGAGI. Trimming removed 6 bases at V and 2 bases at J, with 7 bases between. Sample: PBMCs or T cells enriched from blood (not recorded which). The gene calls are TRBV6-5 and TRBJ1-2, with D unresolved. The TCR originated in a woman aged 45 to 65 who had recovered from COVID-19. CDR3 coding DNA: TGTGCCAGCAGGGGCCTCAACTATGGCTACACCTTC. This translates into CASRGLNYGYTF.